The present T cell receptor (beta chain) was sequenced within a study of cytomegalovirus exposure and HLA in healthy donors. V lost 4 bases to trimming and J lost 3 bases, with 6 bases between them. CDR3 length: 12 residues. Per germline, CDR1 MNHNS and CDR2 SASEGT. The study ran its PCR with 60 Vbeta and 13 Jbeta primers. This table comes from immunoSEQ multiplex PCR, and its TCRdb copy is limited to in-frame clones, with some not included. The table records about 120,000 clones, about 76% of them present only once. Sampled while nominally healthy, donors likely had unrecorded immune exposures. This clone was picked up one time. Antigen unknown. Study-wide points: In a later analysis, V- and J-gene trimming of beta chains associated with a DCLRE1C missense variant, replicated independently. CMV serostatus alone was available as immune exposure information.

The chain uses TRBV6-1 and TRBJ1-2, with D perhaps TRBD1 (5 bases). The origin of this receptor is a man younger than 40 in good health and CMV-seropositive. Sequencing was performed on PBMCs. The CDR3: CASSGTHYGYTF. In DNA, the CDR3 is TGTGCCAGCAGTGGGACACACTATGGCTACACCTTC.